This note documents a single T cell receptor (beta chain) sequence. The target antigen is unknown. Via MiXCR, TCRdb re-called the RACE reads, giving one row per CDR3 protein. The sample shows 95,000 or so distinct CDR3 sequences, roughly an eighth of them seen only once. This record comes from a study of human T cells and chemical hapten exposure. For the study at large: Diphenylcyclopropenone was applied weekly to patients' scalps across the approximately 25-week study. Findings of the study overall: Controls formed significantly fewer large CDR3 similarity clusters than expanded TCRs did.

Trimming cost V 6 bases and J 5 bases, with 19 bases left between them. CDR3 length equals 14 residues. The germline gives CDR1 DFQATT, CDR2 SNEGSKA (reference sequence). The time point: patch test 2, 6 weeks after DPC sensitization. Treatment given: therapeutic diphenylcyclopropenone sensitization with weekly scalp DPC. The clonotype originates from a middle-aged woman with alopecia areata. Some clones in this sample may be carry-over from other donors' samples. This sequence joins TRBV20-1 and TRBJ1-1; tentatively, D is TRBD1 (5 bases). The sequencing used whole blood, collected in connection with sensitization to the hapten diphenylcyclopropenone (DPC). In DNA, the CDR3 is TGCAGTGCCCAACCTACGGGGGGGTGGACTGAAGCTTTCTTT. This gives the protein CSAQPTGGWTEAFF.